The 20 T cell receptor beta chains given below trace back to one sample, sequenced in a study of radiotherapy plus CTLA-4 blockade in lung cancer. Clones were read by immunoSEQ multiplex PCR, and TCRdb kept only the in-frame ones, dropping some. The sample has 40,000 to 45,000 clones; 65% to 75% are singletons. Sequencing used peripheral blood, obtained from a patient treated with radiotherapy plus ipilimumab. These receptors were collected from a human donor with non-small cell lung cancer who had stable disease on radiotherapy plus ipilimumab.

The CDR3 DNA reads TGCAGCGTTGAGAGGCAGTCCACAGATACGCAGTATTTT. The encoded protein is CSVERQSTDTQYF. The chain links TRBV29-1 to TRBJ2-3, with D unclear. Deletions cut 3 bases from V and 2 bases from J, with 9 bases between. Germline lookup yields CDR1 SQVTM and CDR2 ANQGSEA. The length of the CDR3 is 13 residues.

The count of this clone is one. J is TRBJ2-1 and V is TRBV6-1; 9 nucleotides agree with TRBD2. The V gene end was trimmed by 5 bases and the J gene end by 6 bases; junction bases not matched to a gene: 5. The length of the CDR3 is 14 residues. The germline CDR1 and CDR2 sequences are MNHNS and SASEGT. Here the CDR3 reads CASSPSGDGNEQFF. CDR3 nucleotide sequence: TGTGCCAGCAGTCCTAGCGGGGATGGCAATGAGCAGTTCTTC.

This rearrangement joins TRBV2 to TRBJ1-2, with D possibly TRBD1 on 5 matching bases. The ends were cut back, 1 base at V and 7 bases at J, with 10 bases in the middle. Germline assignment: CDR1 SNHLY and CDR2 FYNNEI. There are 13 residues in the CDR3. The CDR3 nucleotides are TGTGCCAGCAGTGAAGGCAGGGTATTTGGCTACACCTTC. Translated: CASSEGRVFGYTF.

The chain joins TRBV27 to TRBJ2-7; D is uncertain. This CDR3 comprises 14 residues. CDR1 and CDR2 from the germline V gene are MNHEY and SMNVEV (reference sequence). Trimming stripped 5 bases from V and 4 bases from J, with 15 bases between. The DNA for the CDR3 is TGTGCCAGCAGTCCCCAGACATACTCTTACGAGCAGTACTTC. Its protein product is CASSPQTYSYEQYF.

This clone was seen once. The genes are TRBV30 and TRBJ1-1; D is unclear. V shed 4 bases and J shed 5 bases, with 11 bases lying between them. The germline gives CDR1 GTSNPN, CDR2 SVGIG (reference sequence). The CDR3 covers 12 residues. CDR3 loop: CAWTRTQTEAFF. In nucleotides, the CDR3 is TGTGCCTGGACACGCACACAGACTGAAGCTTTCTTT.

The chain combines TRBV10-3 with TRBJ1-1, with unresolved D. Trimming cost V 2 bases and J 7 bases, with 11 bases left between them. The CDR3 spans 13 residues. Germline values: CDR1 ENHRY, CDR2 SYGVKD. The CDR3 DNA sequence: TGTGCCATCAGTGAGGCGGGTTCCGGTGAAGCTTTCTTT. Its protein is CAISEAGSGEAFF.

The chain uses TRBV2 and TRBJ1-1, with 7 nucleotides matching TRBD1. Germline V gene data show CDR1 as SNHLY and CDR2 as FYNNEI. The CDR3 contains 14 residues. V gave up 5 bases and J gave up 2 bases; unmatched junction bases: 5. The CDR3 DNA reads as TGTGCCAGCAGTCGACAGGGAGCTAACACTGAAGCTTTCTTT. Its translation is CASSRQGANTEAFF.

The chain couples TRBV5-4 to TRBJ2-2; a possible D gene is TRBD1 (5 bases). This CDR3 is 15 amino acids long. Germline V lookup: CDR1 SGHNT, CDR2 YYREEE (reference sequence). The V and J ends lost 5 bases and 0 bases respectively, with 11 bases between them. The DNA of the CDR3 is TGTGCCAGCAGGTCACAGGTGACGAACACCGGGGAGCTGTTTTTT. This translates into CASRSQVTNTGELFF.

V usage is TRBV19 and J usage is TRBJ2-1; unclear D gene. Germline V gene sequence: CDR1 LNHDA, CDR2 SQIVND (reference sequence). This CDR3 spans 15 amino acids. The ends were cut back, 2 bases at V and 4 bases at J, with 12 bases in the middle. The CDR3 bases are TGTGCCAGTAGTATATATGGTTCAACTTACAATGAGCAGTTCTTC. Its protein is CASSIYGSTYNEQFF.

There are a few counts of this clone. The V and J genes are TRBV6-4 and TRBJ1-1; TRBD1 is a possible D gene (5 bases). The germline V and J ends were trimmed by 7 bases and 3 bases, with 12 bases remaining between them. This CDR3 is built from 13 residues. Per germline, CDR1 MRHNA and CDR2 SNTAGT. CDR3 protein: CASKAGRDTEAFF. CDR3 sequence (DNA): TGTGCCAGCAAAGCAGGGAGGGACACTGAAGCTTTCTTT.

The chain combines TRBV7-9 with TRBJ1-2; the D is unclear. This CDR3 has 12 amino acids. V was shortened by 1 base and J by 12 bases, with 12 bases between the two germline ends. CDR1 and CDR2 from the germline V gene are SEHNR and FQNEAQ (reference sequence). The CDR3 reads CASSLGTGRDTF. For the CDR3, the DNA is TGTGCCAGCAGCTTAGGAACTGGTCGCGACACCTTC. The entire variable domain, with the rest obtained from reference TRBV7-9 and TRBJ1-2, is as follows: DTGVSQNPRHKITKRGQNVTFRCDPISEHNRLYWYRQTLGQGPEFLTYFQNEAQLEKSRLLSDRFSAERPKGSFSTLEIQRTEQGDSAMYLCASSLGTGRDTFGSGTRLTVV.

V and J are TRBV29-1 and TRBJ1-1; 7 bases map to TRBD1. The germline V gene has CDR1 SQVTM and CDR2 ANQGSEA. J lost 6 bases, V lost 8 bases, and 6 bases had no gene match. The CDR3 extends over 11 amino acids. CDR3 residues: CSCYRGSEAFF. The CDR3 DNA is TGCAGCTGTTACAGGGGTTCTGAAGCTTTCTTT. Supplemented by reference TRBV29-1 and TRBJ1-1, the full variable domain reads SAVISQKPSRDICQRGTSLTIQCQVDSQVTMMFWYRQQPGQSLTLIATANQGSEATYESGFVIDKFPISRPNLTFSTLTVSNMSPEDSSIYLCSCYRGSEAFFGQGTRLTVV.

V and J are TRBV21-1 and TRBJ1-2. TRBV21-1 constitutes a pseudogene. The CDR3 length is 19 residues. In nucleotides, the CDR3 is TGTGCCAGCAGCAAACGCCCGGGGAGAAAGGGTTTGGCTAACTATGGCTACACCTTC. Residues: CASSKRPGRKGLANYGYTF.

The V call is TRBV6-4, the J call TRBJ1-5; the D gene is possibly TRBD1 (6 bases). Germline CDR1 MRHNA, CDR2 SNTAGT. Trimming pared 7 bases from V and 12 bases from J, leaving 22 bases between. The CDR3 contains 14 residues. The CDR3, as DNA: TGTGCCAGCAACCCCAGGGGTCCGTGTATAGGCCAGCATTTT. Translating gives CASNPRGPCIGQHF.

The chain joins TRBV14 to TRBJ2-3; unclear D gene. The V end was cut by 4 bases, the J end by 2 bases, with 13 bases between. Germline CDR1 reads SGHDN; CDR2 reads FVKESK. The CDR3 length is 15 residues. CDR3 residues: CASSPTPRYTDTQYF. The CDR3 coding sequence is TGTGCCAGCAGCCCTACCCCGAGGTACACAGATACGCAGTATTTT. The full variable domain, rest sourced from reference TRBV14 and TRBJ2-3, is EAGVTQFPSHSVIEKGQTVTLRCDPISGHDNLYWYRRVMGKEIKFLLHFVKESKQDESGMPNNRFLAERTGGTYSTLKVQPAELEDSGVYFCASSPTPRYTDTQYFGPGTRLTVL.

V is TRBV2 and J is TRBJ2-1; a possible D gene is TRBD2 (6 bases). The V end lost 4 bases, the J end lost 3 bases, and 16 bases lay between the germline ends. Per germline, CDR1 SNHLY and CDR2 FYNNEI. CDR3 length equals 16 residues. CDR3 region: CASSVEGGDNYNEQFF. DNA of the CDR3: TGTGCCAGCAGTGTAGAGGGAGGAGACAACTACAATGAGCAGTTCTTC.

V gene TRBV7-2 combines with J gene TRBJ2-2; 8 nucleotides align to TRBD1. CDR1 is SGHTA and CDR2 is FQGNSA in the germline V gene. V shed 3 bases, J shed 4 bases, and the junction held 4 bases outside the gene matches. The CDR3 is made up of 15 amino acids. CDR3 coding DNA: TGTGCCAGCAGCTTCCAGGGGGCGGTCACCGGGGAGCTGTTTTTT. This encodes CASSFQGAVTGELFF.

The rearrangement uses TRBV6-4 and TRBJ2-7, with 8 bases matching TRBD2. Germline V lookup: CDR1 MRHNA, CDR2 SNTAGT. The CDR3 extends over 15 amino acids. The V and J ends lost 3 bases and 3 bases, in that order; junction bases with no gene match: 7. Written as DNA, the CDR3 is TGTGCCAGCAGTGAAGCGGGGGCCGTAGACTACGAGCAGTACTTC. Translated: CASSEAGAVDYEQYF.

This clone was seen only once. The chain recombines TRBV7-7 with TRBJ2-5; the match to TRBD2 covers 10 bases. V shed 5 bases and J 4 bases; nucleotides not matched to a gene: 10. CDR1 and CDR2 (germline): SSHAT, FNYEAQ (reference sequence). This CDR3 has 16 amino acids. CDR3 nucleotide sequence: TGTGCCAGCAGCCCTTCTAGCGGGGGCCAGGGAGAGACCCAGTACTTC. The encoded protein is CASSPSSGGQGETQYF.

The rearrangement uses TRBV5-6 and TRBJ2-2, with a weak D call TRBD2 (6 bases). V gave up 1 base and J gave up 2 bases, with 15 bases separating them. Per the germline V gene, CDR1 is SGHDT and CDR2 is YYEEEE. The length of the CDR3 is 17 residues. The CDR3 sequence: CASSLPGRYDNTGELFF. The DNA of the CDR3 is TGTGCCAGCAGCTTGCCAGGGAGGTACGATAACACCGGGGAGCTGTTTTTT. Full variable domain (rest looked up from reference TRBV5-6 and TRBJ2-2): DAGVTQSPTHLIKTRGQQVTLRCSPKSGHDTVSWYQQALGQGPQFIFQYYEEEERQRGNFPDRFSGHQFPNYSSELNVNALLLGDSALYLCASSLPGRYDNTGELFFGEGSRLTVL.